This T cell receptor (beta chain) was recovered during a study of T-cell reconstitution after alpha-beta-depleted transplantation in children. Regarding the study as a whole: Reportedly, roughly two months post-transplant, alpha-beta T cells arose from several hundred expanded graft clones. T-cell counts and diversity at one year post-transplant came mainly from newly produced T cells.

Concerning this clonotype itself: Antigen: not known.

TCRbeta library construction was performed incorporating unique molecular identifiers. TCRdb re-derived calls from the PCR reads in MiXCR, one entry per CDR3 protein. The repertoire holds a few hundred thousand distinct CDR3 sequences, roughly a quarter seen once, with 4.8% in the top ten. Losses at the gene ends were 5 bases for V and 1 base for J; bases not matched to a gene: 16. The CDR3 is made up of 19 amino acids. Germline V lookup: CDR1 LGHNA, CDR2 YNFKEQ. The chain combines TRBV4-2 with TRBJ2-4, with 8 bases identical to TRBD1. The clonotype comes from a female patient aged 2 to 10 who had a stem cell transplant for congenital amegakaryocytic thrombocytopenia, so the T cells may come from the graft donor. The sample was PBMCs, mostly from graft donor cells, taken 360 days after TCRalphabeta/CD19-depleted stem cell transplant. CDR3 protein: CASSRVRPNRGWAKNIQYF. The CDR3 nucleotides are TGTGCCAGCAGCAGAGTTCGCCCCAACAGGGGGTGGGCCAAAAACATTCAGTACTTC.